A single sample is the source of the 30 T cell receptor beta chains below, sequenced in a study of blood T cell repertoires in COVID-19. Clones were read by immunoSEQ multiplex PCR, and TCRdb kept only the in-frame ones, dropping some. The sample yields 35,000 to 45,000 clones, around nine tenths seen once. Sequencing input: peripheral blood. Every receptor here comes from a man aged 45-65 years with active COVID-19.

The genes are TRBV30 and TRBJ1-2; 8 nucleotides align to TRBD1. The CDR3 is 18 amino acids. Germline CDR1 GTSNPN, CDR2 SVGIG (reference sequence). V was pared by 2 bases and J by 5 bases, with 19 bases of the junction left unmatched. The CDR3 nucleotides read TGTGCCTGGAGTCGATTCACCGGGACAGGAGGTTATGGTTATGGCTACACCTTC. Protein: CAWSRFTGTGGYGYGYTF.

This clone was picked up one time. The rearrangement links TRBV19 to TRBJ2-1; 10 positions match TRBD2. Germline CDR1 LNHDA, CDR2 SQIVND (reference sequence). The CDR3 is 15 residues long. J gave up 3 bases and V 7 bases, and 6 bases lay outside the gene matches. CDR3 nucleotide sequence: TGTGCCAGTACACAGCGGGAGGGTAACTACAATGAGCAGTTCTTC. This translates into CASTQREGNYNEQFF.

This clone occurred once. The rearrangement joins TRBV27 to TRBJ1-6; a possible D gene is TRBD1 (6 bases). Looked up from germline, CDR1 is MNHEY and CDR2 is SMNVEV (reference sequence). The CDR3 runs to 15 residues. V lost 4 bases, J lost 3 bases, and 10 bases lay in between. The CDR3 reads CASSSGQIYNSPLHF. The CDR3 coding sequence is TGTGCCAGCAGTTCCGGACAGATCTATAATTCACCCCTCCACTTT.

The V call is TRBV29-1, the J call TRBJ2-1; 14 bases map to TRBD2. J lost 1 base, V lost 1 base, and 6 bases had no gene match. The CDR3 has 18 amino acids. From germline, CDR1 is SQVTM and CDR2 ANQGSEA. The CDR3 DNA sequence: TGCAGCGTTGAAGCTCCGGGACTAGCGGGAGTATCCTACAATGAGCAGTTCTTC. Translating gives CSVEAPGLAGVSYNEQFF.

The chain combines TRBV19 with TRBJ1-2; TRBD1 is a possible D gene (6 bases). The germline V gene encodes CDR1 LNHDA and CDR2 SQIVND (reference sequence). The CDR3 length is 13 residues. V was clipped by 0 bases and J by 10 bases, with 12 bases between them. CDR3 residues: CASSIDRDMDYTF. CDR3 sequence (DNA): TGTGCCAGTAGTATAGACCGGGACATGGACTACACCTTC.

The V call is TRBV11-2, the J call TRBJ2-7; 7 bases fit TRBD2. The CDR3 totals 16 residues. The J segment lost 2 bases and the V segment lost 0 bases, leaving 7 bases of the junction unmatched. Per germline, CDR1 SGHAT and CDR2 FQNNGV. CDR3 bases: TGTGCCAGCAGCTTAGATCGGAGCGGGAATGCCTACGAGCAGTACTTC. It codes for CASSLDRSGNAYEQYF.

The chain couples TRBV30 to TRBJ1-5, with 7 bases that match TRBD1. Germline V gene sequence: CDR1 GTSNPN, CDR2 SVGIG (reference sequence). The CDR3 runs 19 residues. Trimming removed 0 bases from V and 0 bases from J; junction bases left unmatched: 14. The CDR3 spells CAWSVQNYGTENSNQPQHF. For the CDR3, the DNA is TGTGCCTGGAGTGTACAAAACTACGGGACAGAGAATAGCAATCAGCCCCAGCATTTT.

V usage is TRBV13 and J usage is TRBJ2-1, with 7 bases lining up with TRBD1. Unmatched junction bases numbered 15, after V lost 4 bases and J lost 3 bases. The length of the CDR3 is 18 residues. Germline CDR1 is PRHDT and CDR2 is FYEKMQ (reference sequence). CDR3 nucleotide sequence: TGTGCCAGCAGCTGGGACATGGGGGACAGACTCCTCTACAATGAGCAGTTCTTC. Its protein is CASSWDMGDRLLYNEQFF.

CDR3 sequence reads: CATGQGNSPLHF. DNA of the CDR3: TGTGCAACGGGACAGGGAAATTCACCCCTCCACTTT. The rearrangement uses TRBV6-5 and TRBJ1-6, with 9 bases identical to TRBD1. Germline lookup yields CDR1 MNHEY and CDR2 SVGAGI. This CDR3 region has 12 residues.

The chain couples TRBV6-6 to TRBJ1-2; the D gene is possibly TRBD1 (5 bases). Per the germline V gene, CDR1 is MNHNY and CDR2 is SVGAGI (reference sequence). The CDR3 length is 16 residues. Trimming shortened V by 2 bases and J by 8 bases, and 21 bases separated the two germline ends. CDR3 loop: CASSYPQIGSGDGYTF. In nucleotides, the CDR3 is TGTGCCAGCAGTTACCCCCAAATTGGGTCGGGGGACGGCTACACCTTC.

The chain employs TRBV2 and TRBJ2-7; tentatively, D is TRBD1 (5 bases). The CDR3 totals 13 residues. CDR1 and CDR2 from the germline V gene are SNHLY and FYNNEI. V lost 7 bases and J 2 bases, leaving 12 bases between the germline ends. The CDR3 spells CASTGIGAYEQYF. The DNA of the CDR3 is TGTGCCAGCACAGGGATTGGGGCCTACGAGCAGTACTTC.

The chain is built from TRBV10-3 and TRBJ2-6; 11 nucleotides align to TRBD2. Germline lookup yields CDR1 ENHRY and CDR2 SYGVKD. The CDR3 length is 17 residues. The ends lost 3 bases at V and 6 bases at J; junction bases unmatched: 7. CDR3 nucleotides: TGTGCCATCAGTGACCAGACTAGCGGGGTAAAGGCCAACGTCCTGACTTTC. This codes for CAISDQTSGVKANVLTF.

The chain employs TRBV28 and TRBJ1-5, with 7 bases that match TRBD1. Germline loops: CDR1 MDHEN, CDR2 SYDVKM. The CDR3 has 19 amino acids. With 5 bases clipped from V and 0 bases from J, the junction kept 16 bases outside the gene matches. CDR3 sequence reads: CASSDLLGTVRYSNQPQHF. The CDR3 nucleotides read TGTGCCAGCAGTGATCTACTCGGGACAGTTAGATATAGCAATCAGCCCCAGCATTTT.

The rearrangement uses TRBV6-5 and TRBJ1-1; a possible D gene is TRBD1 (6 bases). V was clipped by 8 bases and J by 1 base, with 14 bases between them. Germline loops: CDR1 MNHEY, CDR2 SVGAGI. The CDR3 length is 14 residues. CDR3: CASVRGAANTEAFF. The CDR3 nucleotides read TGTGCCAGCGTCCGGGGGGCGGCGAACACTGAAGCTTTCTTT.

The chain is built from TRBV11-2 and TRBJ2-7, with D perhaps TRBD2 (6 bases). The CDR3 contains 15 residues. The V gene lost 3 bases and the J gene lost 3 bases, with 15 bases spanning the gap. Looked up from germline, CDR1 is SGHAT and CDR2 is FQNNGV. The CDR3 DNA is TGTGCCAGCAGCTTTAAACCCGGGGACTTCTACGAGCAGTACTTC. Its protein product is CASSFKPGDFYEQYF.

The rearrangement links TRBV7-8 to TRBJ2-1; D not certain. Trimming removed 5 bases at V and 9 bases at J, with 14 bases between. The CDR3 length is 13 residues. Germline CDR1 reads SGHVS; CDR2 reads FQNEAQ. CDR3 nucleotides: TGTGCCAGCAGCCGTAGCTTCAATGGTGAGCAGTTCTTC. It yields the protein CASSRSFNGEQFF.

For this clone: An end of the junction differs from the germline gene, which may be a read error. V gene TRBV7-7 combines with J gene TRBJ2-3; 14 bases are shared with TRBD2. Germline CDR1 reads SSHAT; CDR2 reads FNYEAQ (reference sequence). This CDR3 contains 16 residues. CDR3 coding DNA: TGTGCTAGCAGCCCGGGACTAGCGGGAGCCACAGATACGCAGTATTTT. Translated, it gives CASSPGLAGATDTQYF.

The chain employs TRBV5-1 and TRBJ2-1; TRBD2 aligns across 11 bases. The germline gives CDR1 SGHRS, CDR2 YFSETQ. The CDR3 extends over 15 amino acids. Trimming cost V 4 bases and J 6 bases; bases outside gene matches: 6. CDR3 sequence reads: CASSLTSGSANEQFF. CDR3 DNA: TGCGCCAGCAGCCTCACTAGCGGGAGTGCCAATGAGCAGTTCTTC. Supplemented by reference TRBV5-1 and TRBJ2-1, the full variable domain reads KAGVTQTPRYLIKTRGQQVTLSCSPISGHRSVSWYQQTPGQGLQFLFEYFSETQRNKGNFPGRFSGRQFSNSRSEMNVSTLELGDSALYLCASSLTSGSANEQFFGPGTRLTVL.

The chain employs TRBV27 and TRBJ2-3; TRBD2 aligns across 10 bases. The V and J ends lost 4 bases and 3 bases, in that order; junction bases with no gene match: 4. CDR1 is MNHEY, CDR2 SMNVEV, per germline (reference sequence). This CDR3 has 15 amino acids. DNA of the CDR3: TGTGCCAGCAGTTCTCCTAGCGGGAGAACAGATACGCAGTATTTT. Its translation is CASSSPSGRTDTQYF.

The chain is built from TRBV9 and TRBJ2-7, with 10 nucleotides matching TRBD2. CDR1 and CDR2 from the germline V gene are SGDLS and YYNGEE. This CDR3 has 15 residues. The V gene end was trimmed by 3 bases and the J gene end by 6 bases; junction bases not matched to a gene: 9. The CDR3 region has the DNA TGTGCCAGCAGCGCCCGACTAGCGGGTGACTCCGAGCAGTACTTC. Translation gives CASSARLAGDSEQYF.

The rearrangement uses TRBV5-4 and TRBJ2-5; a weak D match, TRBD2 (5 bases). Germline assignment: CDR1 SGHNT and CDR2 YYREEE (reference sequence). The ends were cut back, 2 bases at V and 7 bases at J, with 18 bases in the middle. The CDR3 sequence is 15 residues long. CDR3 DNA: TGTGCCAGCAGCTTTAGTCCTACCTTGAGGGTGACCCAGTACTTC. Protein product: CASSFSPTLRVTQYF.

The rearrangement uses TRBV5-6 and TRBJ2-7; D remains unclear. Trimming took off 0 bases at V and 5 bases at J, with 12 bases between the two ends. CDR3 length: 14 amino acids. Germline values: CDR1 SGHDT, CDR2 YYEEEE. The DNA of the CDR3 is TGTGCCAGCAGCTTGGTTGTGGGTAGCCACGAGCAGTACTTC. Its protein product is CASSLVVGSHEQYF.

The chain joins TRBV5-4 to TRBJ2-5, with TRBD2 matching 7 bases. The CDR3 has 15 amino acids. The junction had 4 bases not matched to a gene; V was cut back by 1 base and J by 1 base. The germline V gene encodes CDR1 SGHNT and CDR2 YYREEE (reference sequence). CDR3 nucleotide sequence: TGTGCCAGCAGCTTGTTAGGCGGGGGCCAAGAGACCCAGTACTTC. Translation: CASSLLGGGQETQYF.

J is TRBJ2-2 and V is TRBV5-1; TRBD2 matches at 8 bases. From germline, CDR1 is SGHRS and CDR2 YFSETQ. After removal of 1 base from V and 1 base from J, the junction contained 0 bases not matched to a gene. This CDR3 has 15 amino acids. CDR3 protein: CASSLTSGNTGELFF. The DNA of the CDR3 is TGCGCCAGCAGCTTGACTAGCGGGAACACCGGGGAGCTGTTTTTT.

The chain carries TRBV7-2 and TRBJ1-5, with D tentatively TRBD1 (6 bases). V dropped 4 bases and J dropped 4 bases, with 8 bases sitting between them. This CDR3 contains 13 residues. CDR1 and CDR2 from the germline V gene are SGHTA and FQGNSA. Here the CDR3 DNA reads TGTGCCAGCAGCTCGGACAGAAATCAGCCCCAGCATTTT. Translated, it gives CASSSDRNQPQHF. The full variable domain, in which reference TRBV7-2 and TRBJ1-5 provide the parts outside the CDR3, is GAGVSQSPSNKVTEKGKDVELRCDPISGHTALYWYRQSLGQGLEFLIYFQGNSAPDKSGLPSDRFSAERTGGSVSTLTIQRTQQEDSAVYLCASSSDRNQPQHFGDGTRLSIL.

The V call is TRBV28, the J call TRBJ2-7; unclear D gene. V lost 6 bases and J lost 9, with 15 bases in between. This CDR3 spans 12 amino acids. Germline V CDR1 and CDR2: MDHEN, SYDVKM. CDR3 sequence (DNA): TGTGCCAGCAGCCGTGGGCCGCGCTGGCAGTACTTC. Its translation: CASSRGPRWQYF.

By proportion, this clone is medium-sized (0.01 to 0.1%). CDR3 sequence (DNA): TGTGCCAGCAGCTTAGACGTCTACGAGCAGTACTTC. It codes for CASSLDVYEQYF. The chain links TRBV11-2 to TRBJ2-7; D call uncertain. Per the germline V gene, CDR1 is SGHAT and CDR2 is FQNNGV. V dropped 0 bases and J dropped 3 bases, with 3 bases sitting between them. CDR3 length equals 12 residues.

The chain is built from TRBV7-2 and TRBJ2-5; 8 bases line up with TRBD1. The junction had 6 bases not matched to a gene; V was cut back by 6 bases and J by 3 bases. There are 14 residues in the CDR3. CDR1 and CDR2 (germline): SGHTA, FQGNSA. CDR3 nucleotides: TGTGCCAGCAGTTTACAGGGGGGCAAAGAGACCCAGTACTTC. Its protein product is CASSLQGGKETQYF. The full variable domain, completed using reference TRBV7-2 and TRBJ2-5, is GAGVSQSPSNKVTEKGKDVELRCDPISGHTALYWYRQSLGQGLEFLIYFQGNSAPDKSGLPSDRFSAERTGGSVSTLTIQRTQQEDSAVYLCASSLQGGKETQYFGPGTRLLVL.

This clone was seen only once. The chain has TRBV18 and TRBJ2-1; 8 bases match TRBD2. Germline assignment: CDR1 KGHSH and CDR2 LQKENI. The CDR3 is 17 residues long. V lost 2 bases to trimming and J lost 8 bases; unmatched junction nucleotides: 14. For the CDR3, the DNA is TGTGCCAGCTCACCATACGTTATCTTGGCGGGAGGATATGAGCAGTTCTTC. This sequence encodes CASSPYVILAGGYEQFF.

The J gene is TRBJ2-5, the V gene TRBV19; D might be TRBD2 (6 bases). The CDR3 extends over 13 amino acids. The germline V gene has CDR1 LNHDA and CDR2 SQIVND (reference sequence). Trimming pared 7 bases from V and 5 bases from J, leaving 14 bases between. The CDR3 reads CASISHGGETQYF. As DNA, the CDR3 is TGTGCCAGTATCTCCCATGGGGGGGAGACCCAGTACTTC.